Shown below are 27 T cell receptor beta chains from a single sample sequenced in a study of blood T cell repertoires in COVID-19. Sequencing used immunoSEQ multiplex PCR; TCRdb keeps in-frame clones, though not all of them. The sample carries some 190,000 clones, about 78% recorded once. The sequenced sample consisted of peripheral blood. These receptors all come from a woman between 50 and 59 years old with active or convalescent COVID-19.

The DNA of the CDR3 is TGTGCCAGCACCGCATCCAGGGAATCCTACGAGCAGTACTTC. It encodes CASTASRESYEQYF. The chain combines TRBV27 with TRBJ2-7; D may be TRBD1 (5 bases). The V end lost 7 bases, the J end lost 1 base, and 14 bases lay between the germline ends. The CDR3 loop spans 14 amino acids. Germline V lookup: CDR1 MNHEY, CDR2 SMNVEV (reference sequence).

The chain is built from TRBV19 and TRBJ1-5; D gene uncertain. Germline V gives CDR1 LNHDA, CDR2 SQIVND (reference sequence). CDR3 length: 14 residues. The V gene lost 7 bases and the J gene lost 1 base, with 11 bases spanning the gap. The DNA for the CDR3 is TGTGCCAGTACCCTCTCGACAAGCAATCAGCCCCAGCATTTT. Translating it yields CASTLSTSNQPQHF.

This clone was seen once. This sequence joins TRBV21-1 and TRBJ2-7; whether TRBD2, the table's D call, matches the DNA was not checked. TRBV21-1 is termed a pseudogene. The CDR3 loop spans 18 amino acids. The CDR3 spells CASSKARGWSWRFYEQYF. The CDR3 DNA reads TGTGCCAGCAGCAAAGCGCGGGGGTGGTCCTGGAGGTTCTACGAGCAGTACTTC.

CDR3 sequence: CASSPRGKASQRAYF. As DNA, the CDR3 is TGTGCCAGCAGCCCCCGGGGAAAAGCTTCACAACGGGCGTACTTC. J is TRBJ2-7 and V is TRBV3-1 (or the pseudogene TRBV3-2); TRBD2 is a possible D gene (5 bases). The CDR3 is 15 residues long. V was pared by 4 bases and J by 12 bases, with 25 bases between. Germline CDR1 is LGHDT and CDR2 is YNNKEL (reference sequence).

The chain recombines TRBV4-1 with TRBJ2-1, with TRBD2 matching over 8 bases. CDR1 is MGHRA, CDR2 YSYEKL, per germline. This CDR3 has 18 amino acids. Trimming took 0 bases from V and 3 from J; bases not matched to a gene: 10. CDR3 region: CASSQDMAGGPLYNEQFF. CDR3 DNA sequence: TGCGCCAGCAGCCAAGATATGGCGGGGGGCCCCCTCTACAATGAGCAGTTCTTC.

The V gene is TRBV30, the J gene TRBJ2-7, with 7 bases aligning to TRBD2. CDR3 size: 12 residues. Trimming took 7 bases from V and 0 from J; bases not matched to a gene: 3. Germline V gene lookup returns CDR1 GTSNPN and CDR2 SVGIG (reference sequence). CDR3 bases: TGTGCCTTAAAGCGGGACTCCTACGAGCAGTACTTC. This sequence encodes CALKRDSYEQYF.

The J gene is TRBJ2-2, the V gene TRBV7-7, with 11 nucleotides matching TRBD2. J lost 3 bases, V lost 4 bases, and 4 bases had no gene match. The CDR3 loop spans 16 amino acids. Germline V lookup: CDR1 SSHAT, CDR2 FNYEAQ (reference sequence). CDR3 sequence (DNA): TGTGCCAGCAGCTCGACTAGCGGGATCGACACCGGGGAGCTGTTTTTT. It yields the protein CASSSTSGIDTGELFF.

The chain recombines TRBV27 with TRBJ2-7; 9 positions match TRBD2. CDR3 length equals 14 residues. V dropped 5 bases and J dropped 3; count of bases not matched to a gene: 5. The V gene's germline CDR1 is MNHEY and CDR2 SMNVEV (reference sequence). The CDR3 protein is CASSLGLANYEQYF. The CDR3 DNA reads TGTGCCAGCAGTCTCGGACTAGCGAACTACGAGCAGTACTTC.

This clone has only a few counts. The chain is built from TRBV9 and TRBJ2-3, with TRBD2 as a possible D gene (7 bases). V dropped 2 bases and J dropped 0 bases, with 10 bases sitting between them. Germline CDR1 SGDLS, CDR2 YYNGEE. This CDR3 has 15 residues. CDR3 bases: TGTGCCAGCAGCGTCTGGGGGGGCAGCACAGATACGCAGTATTTT. Encoded protein: CASSVWGGSTDTQYF.

The gene calls are TRBV4-2 and TRBJ2-7; TRBD1 matches 9 bases. Germline V gene lookup returns CDR1 LGHNA and CDR2 YNFKEQ. This CDR3 has 14 residues. J was trimmed by 4 bases and V by 4 bases; bases with no gene match: 5. The CDR3 DNA reads as TGTGCCAGCAGCCCACGGGACAGGGCATACGAGCAGTACTTC. Encoded protein: CASSPRDRAYEQYF.

The chain employs TRBV7-3 and TRBJ2-5, with 10 nucleotides matching TRBD2. Per germline, CDR1 SGHTA and CDR2 FQGTGA. The length of the CDR3 is 15 residues. With V trimmed by 5 bases and J by 5 bases, 8 bases remained unmatched. CDR3 DNA sequence: TGTGCCAGCAGCCACGGTAGTAGCGGGGGGGAGACCCAGTACTTC. It is translated as CASSHGSSGGETQYF.

The CDR3: CASSPDRVTTLNYEQYF. The DNA of the CDR3 is TGTGCCAGCAGCCCCGACAGGGTGACCACCCTCAACTACGAGCAGTACTTC. The chain recombines TRBV11-2 with TRBJ2-7; 7 bases are a match to TRBD1. This CDR3 has 17 amino acids. Germline V gives CDR1 SGHAT, CDR2 FQNNGV. J lost 3 bases, V lost 5 bases, and 16 bases had no gene match. Using reference TRBV11-2 and TRBJ2-7 for the parts outside the CDR3, the full variable domain is EAGVAQSPRYKIIEKRQSVAFWCNPISGHATLYWYQQILGQGPKLLIQFQNNGVVDDSQLPKDRFSAERLKGVDSTLKIQPAKLEDSAVYLCASSPDRVTTLNYEQYFGPGTRLTVT.

The rearrangement links TRBV30 to TRBJ1-3; 10 nucleotides line up with TRBD1. Per germline, CDR1 GTSNPN and CDR2 SVGIG (reference sequence). Trimming removed 4 bases from V and 2 bases from J; junction bases left unmatched: 17. This CDR3 contains 19 residues. The CDR3 reads CAWNLGQGVWPRAGNTIYF. For the CDR3, the DNA is TGTGCCTGGAACCTAGGACAGGGGGTATGGCCTAGGGCTGGAAACACCATATATTTT.

Of note for this clone: Compared with germline, one end of the junction differs, possibly owing to a read error. V usage is TRBV6-2 or TRBV6-3 and J usage is TRBJ2-7, with 10 bases that match TRBD1. There are 16 residues in the CDR3. CDR1 is MNHEY and CDR2 is SVGEGT in the germline V gene. The DNA for the CDR3 is TGTGCCAGCACTTACAATCCCCGGACAGGGGGCTACGAGCAGTACTTC. Protein sequence: CASTYNPRTGGYEQYF.

The CDR3 is CASRGDNAGGEAFF. Written as DNA, the CDR3 is TGCGCCAGCAGGGGGGACAACGCCGGAGGAGAAGCTTTCTTT. The chain couples TRBV4-1 to TRBJ1-1, with a weak D call TRBD1 (6 bases). V was clipped by 6 bases and J by 8 bases, with 19 bases between them. Germline-derived CDR1 and CDR2 are MGHRA and YSYEKL. The CDR3 extends over 14 amino acids.

This rearrangement joins TRBV30 to TRBJ2-3; TRBD2 matches 9 bases. The CDR3 sequence is 15 residues long. With V trimmed by 2 bases and J by 0 bases, 3 bases remained unmatched. The germline CDR1 and CDR2 sequences are GTSNPN and SVGIG (reference sequence). The CDR3 nucleotides are TGTGCCTGGAGTCCTAGCGGGGCTAGCACAGATACGCAGTATTTT. It specifies CAWSPSGASTDTQYF.

This chain joins TRBV5-6 and TRBJ1-5; perhaps TRBD1 as D (5 bases). This CDR3 has 18 residues. V shed 4 bases and J shed 11 bases, with 31 bases lying between them. Germline CDR1 and CDR2: SGHDT and YYEEEE. DNA for the CDR3: TGTGCCAGCAGCCTGGGCCCGCCAGGGACTCTAGCAATCAGCACCCAGCATTTT. It is translated as CASSLGPPGTLAISTQHF.

The chain joins TRBV20-1 to TRBJ2-7; tentatively, D is TRBD2 (5 bases). This CDR3 is built from 9 residues. Germline lookup yields CDR1 DFQATT and CDR2 SNEGSKA (reference sequence). With 7 bases removed from V and 4 bases from J, the gap between germline ends came to 5 bases. As DNA, the CDR3 is TGCAGTGGGAGGTACGAGCAGTACTTC. Translated, it gives CSGRYEQYF.

This chain links TRBV7-9 with TRBJ1-2; 8 nucleotides line up with TRBD1. Unmatched junction bases numbered 5, after V lost 1 base and J lost 4 bases. This CDR3 has 15 amino acids. Germline V CDR1 and CDR2: SEHNR, FQNEAQ (reference sequence). CDR3 region: CASSLGDRLGYGYTF. The DNA of the CDR3 is TGTGCCAGCAGCTTAGGGGACAGGCTTGGCTATGGCTACACCTTC. Together with reference TRBV7-9 and TRBJ1-2, the CDR3 gives the full variable domain: DTGVSQNPRHKITKRGQNVTFRCDPISEHNRLYWYRQTLGQGPEFLTYFQNEAQLEKSRLLSDRFSAERPKGSFSTLEIQRTEQGDSAMYLCASSLGDRLGYGYTFGSGTRLTVV.

V and J are TRBV14 and TRBJ1-6; tentatively, D is TRBD1 (6 bases). Germline CDR1 reads SGHDN; CDR2 reads FVKESK. V dropped 0 bases and J dropped 6 bases, with 9 bases sitting between them. This CDR3 comprises 15 residues. The CDR3 reads CASSQELQGNSPLHF. Written as DNA, the CDR3 is TGTGCCAGCAGCCAAGAATTACAGGGTAATTCACCCCTCCACTTT.

There are a few counts of this clone. This chain joins TRBV19 and TRBJ2-5; no firm D call. The ends were cut back, 1 base at V and 1 base at J, with 10 bases in the middle. The CDR3 sequence is 15 residues long. Germline V CDR1 and CDR2: LNHDA, SQIVND (reference sequence). CDR3 sequence: CASSIAQAFQETQYF. The CDR3 coding sequence is TGTGCCAGTAGTATAGCCCAGGCCTTCCAAGAGACCCAGTACTTC.

The V gene is TRBV28, the J gene TRBJ1-2; 8 bases agree with TRBD1. This CDR3 has 15 residues. The ends lost 2 bases at V and 5 bases at J; junction bases unmatched: 7. The V gene's germline CDR1 is MDHEN and CDR2 SYDVKM. CDR3 in DNA: TGTGCCAGCAGTTTACTTTCACAGGGGGGGTATGGCTACACCTTC. Its protein is CASSLLSQGGYGYTF.

The V call is TRBV3-1 (or the pseudogene TRBV3-2), the J call TRBJ2-1; the match to TRBD2 covers 10 bases. Germline trimming cut 3 bases from V and 5 bases from J; bases unmatched to any gene: 7. This CDR3 is 16 amino acids long. Germline CDR1 LGHDT, CDR2 YNNKEL (reference sequence). This chain's CDR3 is CASSQGLARVNNEQFF. The CDR3 coding sequence is TGTGCCAGCAGCCAGGGACTAGCGAGAGTAAACAATGAGCAGTTCTTC.

The chain combines TRBV9 with TRBJ1-4, with 9 positions matching TRBD1. CDR3 length equals 15 residues. In germline, CDR1 is SGDLS, CDR2 YYNGEE. V shed 3 bases and J 8 bases; nucleotides not matched to a gene: 8. CDR3 DNA sequence: TGTGCCAGCAGCGCGCGGGGGACAGGGAACGAAAAACTGTTTTTT. The encoded protein is CASSARGTGNEKLFF.

The chain couples TRBV30 to TRBJ2-7; 7 bases align to TRBD1. V shed 4 bases and J 6 bases; nucleotides not matched to a gene: 9. The CDR3 has 13 residues. Per germline, CDR1 GTSNPN and CDR2 SVGIG (reference sequence). CDR3 sequence: CAWTRQGLFEQYF. CDR3 DNA: TGTGCCTGGACGAGACAGGGTTTGTTCGAGCAGTACTTC.

The V gene is TRBV7-2, the J gene TRBJ1-3; 7 bases are shared with TRBD1. The CDR3 loop spans 19 amino acids. Per germline, CDR1 SGHTA and CDR2 FQGNSA. J was trimmed by 0 bases and V by 2 bases; bases with no gene match: 13. CDR3 nucleotide sequence: TGTGCCAGCAGCTTACCTCGGGTGGCCGGACAGGACTCTGGAAACACCATATATTTT. Protein: CASSLPRVAGQDSGNTIYF.

The chain is built from TRBV13 and TRBJ2-2, with TRBD1 matching over 8 bases. J gave up 6 bases and V 5 bases, and 11 bases lay outside the gene matches. The CDR3 is 16 amino acids. Germline V lookup: CDR1 PRHDT, CDR2 FYEKMQ (reference sequence). The CDR3: CASSAPGTGRSGELFF. CDR3 nucleotide sequence: TGTGCCAGCAGCGCCCCCGGGACAGGTCGTTCCGGGGAGCTGTTTTTT.